The source of this T cell receptor beta chain is a study of T cells in Graves' hyperthyroidism and ophthalmopathy. About the research overall: Upon initial diagnosis and before any treatment, peripheral blood was collected.

Graves' hyperthyroidism was deemed stable given no ophthalmopathy progression within 18 months. Clinical symptoms, serum thyroxine and TRAb, thyroid ultrasound and orbital computed tomography were used for the diagnoses. Amplified TCR beta CDR3 regions came from RNA transcripts. The TCR CDR3 was amplified in a first-round RT-PCR using the HTBI primer set. Using its own MiXCR run on the multiplex PCR reads, TCRdb lists one record per CDR3 protein. The top ten clones hold roughly 16% of a sample with around 690,000 distinct CDR3 sequences, about 18% of them seen once. Sequenced sample: blood. This TCR was sampled from a middle-aged man with Graves' hyperthyroidism.

The CDR3: CASSRDSDTEAFF. In nucleotides, the CDR3 is TGTGCCAGCAGTCGGGACAGCGACACTGAAGCTTTCTTT. V usage is TRBV6-1 and J usage is TRBJ1-1; 7 bases agree with TRBD1. This CDR3 contains 13 residues. Per the germline V gene, CDR1 is MNHNS and CDR2 is SASEGT. Losses at the gene ends were 5 bases for V and 3 bases for J; bases not matched to a gene: 3.